These T cell receptor beta chains were read from a single sample in a study of blood T cell repertoires in COVID-19. Clones were read by immunoSEQ multiplex PCR, and TCRdb kept only the in-frame ones, dropping some. The sample includes about 43,000 clones, over 80% of them seen just once. The sequenced material came from peripheral blood. The source of these receptors is a man older than 75 in a cohort sampled during active COVID-19. CDR3s include the opening cysteine and the closing phenylalanine or tryptophan. A D gene is named only where the DNA matches it firmly. Size is omitted from some rows. Given values are once, few, many or a class for expanded clones.

abundance	j_gene	v_gene	d_gene	CDR3aa	CDR3nt
-	TRBJ1-1	TRBV28	-	CASLSLTPPEAFF	TGTGCCAGCCTTAGCCTTACCCCTCCAGAAGCTTTCTTT
-	TRBJ1-1	TRBV28	-	CASSTYSVSPGAFF	TGTGCCAGCAGTACATACTCCGTGAGCCCAGGGGCTTTCTTT
-	TRBJ2-3	TRBV27	-	CASSPRRRTDTQYF	TGTGCCAGCAGTCCCCGACGGAGGACAGATACGCAGTATTTT
-	TRBJ1-2	TRBV30	-	CAWSSTGPSGGYTF	TGTGCCTGGAGTTCGACAGGTCCGTCGGGTGGCTACACCTTC
-	TRBJ2-6	TRBV9	-	CASSRDRISGANVLTF	TGTGCCAGCAGCCGAGACAGAATCTCTGGGGCCAACGTCCTGACTTTC
-	TRBJ2-7	TRBV6-5	TRBD2	CASSRQRGGVYEQYF	TGTGCCAGCAGTAGGCAACGGGGGGGGGTCTACGAGCAGTACTTC
-	TRBJ1-4	TRBV5-1	-	CASSYGDGATNEKLFF	TGCGCCAGCAGCTACGGAGACGGTGCAACTAATGAAAAACTGTTTTTT
-	TRBJ2-5	TRBV11-2	TRBD2	CASSSRTSQETQYF	TGTGCCAGCAGCTCCCGGACTAGTCAAGAGACCCAGTACTTC
once	TRBJ1-1	TRBV3-1/TRBV3-2	-	CASSQSVVRAEAFF	TGTGCCAGCAGCCAATCAGTGGTTCGGGCTGAAGCTTTCTTT
-	TRBJ1-6	TRBV5-6	TRBD1	CASSLGQGTSPLHF	TGTGCCAGCAGCTTGGGACAGGGGACATCACCCCTCCACTTT
-	TRBJ2-7	TRBV28	-	CASSLFGYEQYF	TGTGCCAGCAGTTTATTCGGGTACGAGCAGTACTTC
-	TRBJ2-1	TRBV11-3	-	CASSLGYRETRNEQFF	TGTGCCAGCAGCTTAGGGTACAGGGAAACTAGGAATGAGCAGTTCTTC
-	TRBJ2-2	TRBV7-9	TRBD2	CASSLGTTRGTGELFF	TGTGCCAGCAGCCTTGGGACTACCCGGGGCACCGGGGAGCTGTTTTTT
-	TRBJ1-1	TRBV11-2	-	CASSPSLGAAGDTEAFF	TGTGCCAGCAGCCCTTCGTTGGGGGCCGCAGGGGACACTGAAGCTTTCTTT
-	TRBJ2-5	TRBV11-3	-	CASSPDQETQYF	TGTGCCAGCAGCCCAGATCAAGAGACCCAGTACTTC
once	TRBJ2-6	TRBV14	TRBD1	CASSPIRTGPRSGANVLTF	TGTGCCAGCAGCCCGATTCGGACAGGACCCCGCTCTGGGGCCAACGTCCTGACTTTC
-	TRBJ2-5	TRBV5-1	TRBD2	CASSLATPSGGEETQYF	TGCGCCAGCAGCTTGGCCACGCCTAGCGGAGGGGAGGAGACCCAGTACTTC
-	TRBJ1-5	TRBV19	-	CASSIRQNYNQPQHF	TGTGCCAGTAGTATAAGACAGAACTACAATCAGCCCCAGCATTTT
-	TRBJ1-6	TRBV28	-	CASRTSGNNSPLHF	TGTGCCAGCAGAACCTCAGGGAATAATTCACCCCTCCACTTT
-	TRBJ2-7	TRBV5-5	-	CASSRGQYEQYF	TGTGCCAGCAGCCGCGGGCAATACGAGCAGTACTTC
-	TRBJ2-7	TRBV28	-	CASQGLFSYEQYF	TGTGCCAGCCAGGGGCTTTTTTCCTACGAGCAGTACTTC
-	TRBJ2-1	TRBV6-5	TRBD1	CASSPGQGKGNEQFF	TGTGCCAGCAGCCCGGGACAGGGAAAAGGGAATGAGCAGTTCTTC
once	TRBJ2-3	TRBV11-2	TRBD2	CASSERVAGMRTDTQYF	TGTGCCAGCAGCGAGAGGGTAGCGGGAATGAGAACAGATACGCAGTATTTT
-	TRBJ2-1	TRBV2	-	CASSEARGEGSYNEQFF	TGTGCCAGCAGTGAAGCGAGGGGGGAGGGCTCCTACAATGAGCAGTTCTTC
-	TRBJ2-1	TRBV5-1	-	CASSLIGASYNEQFF	TGCGCCAGCAGCTTAATTGGGGCCTCCTACAATGAGCAGTTCTTC
-	TRBJ2-6	TRBV21-1	-	CASSKPRLAGGPNSGANVLTF	TGTGCCAGCAGCAAACCTCGACTAGCGGGAGGGCCTAACTCTGGGGCCAACGTCCTGACTTTC
-	TRBJ2-7	TRBV4-3	-	CASSPGSDYEQYF	TGCGCCAGCAGCCCCGGGTCTGACTACGAGCAGTACTTC
few	TRBJ2-3	TRBV7-8	TRBD1	CASSPRDRTFDTQYF	TGTGCCAGCAGCCCCCGGGACAGGACTTTTGATACGCAGTATTTT
-	TRBJ1-2	TRBV6-6	TRBD1	CASSYSGVTGDGYTF	TGTGCCAGCAGTTACTCGGGTGTGACAGGGGACGGCTACACCTTC
-	TRBJ2-7	TRBV11-2	-	CASSLLWTSEGEQYF	TGTGCCAGCAGCTTACTATGGACGAGCGAGGGCGAGCAGTACTTC
once	TRBJ1-6	TRBV11-2	-	CASSLEPPSSVLHF	TGTGCCAGCAGCTTAGAACCGCCGAGTTCGGTCCTCCACTTT
-	TRBJ1-2	TRBV19	TRBD1	CASSISPGQGANYGYTF	TGTGCCAGTAGTATTAGCCCGGGACAGGGGGCGAACTATGGCTACACCTTC
-	TRBJ2-7	TRBV5-1	TRBD2	CASRVTSGPSYEQYF	TGCGCCAGCAGAGTAACTAGCGGCCCCTCCTACGAGCAGTACTTC
-	TRBJ1-1	TRBV3-1/TRBV3-2	TRBD1	CASSRGTVNTEAFF	TGTGCCAGCAGCCGTGGGACAGTGAACACTGAAGCTTTCTTT
-	TRBJ2-7	TRBV7-9	-	CASSLQAYTAAEQYF	TGTGCCAGCAGCTTGCAGGCGTACACGGCCGCCGAGCAGTACTTC
-	TRBJ2-1	TRBV4-3	-	CASSQGTSNHNEQFF	TGCGCCAGCAGCCAGGGGACAAGTAACCACAATGAGCAGTTCTTC
-	TRBJ2-2	TRBV9	-	CASGIQGYTGELFF	TGTGCCAGCGGGATCCAGGGATACACCGGGGAGCTGTTTTTT
-	TRBJ2-1	TRBV14	-	CASSHGDSYNEQFF	TGTGCCAGCAGCCACGGAGACTCCTACAATGAGCAGTTCTTC
-	TRBJ2-3	TRBV10-3	TRBD2	CAISPLAGLTDTQYF	TGTGCCATCAGTCCACTAGCGGGACTCACAGATACGCAGTATTTT
-	TRBJ1-4	TRBV2	TRBD1	CASSIGTGGEKLFF	TGTGCCAGCAGTATAGGGACAGGAGGTGAAAAACTGTTTTTT
-	TRBJ1-1	TRBV14	TRBD1	CASSQRTGRTEAFF	TGTGCCAGCAGCCAAAGGACAGGGCGAACTGAAGCTTTCTTT
-	TRBJ1-2	TRBV3-1/TRBV3-2	TRBD1	CASSRLVRPGGYGYTF	TGTGCCAGCAGCCGCCTCGTTCGGCCAGGGGGCTATGGCTACACCTTC
-	TRBJ2-5	TRBV30	TRBD1	CAWRATGTVTQYF	TGTGCCTGGAGGGCGACCGGGACAGTTACCCAGTACTTC
-	TRBJ1-2	TRBV4-2	-	CASSPPGGDYGYTF	TGTGCCAGCAGCCCTCCTGGAGGGGACTATGGCTACACCTTC
-	TRBJ1-2	TRBV6-1	-	CASSERGDYGYTF	TGTGCCAGCAGTGAACGGGGGGACTATGGCTACACCTTC
-	TRBJ2-5	TRBV12-5	TRBD1	CASGLTGTAGETQYF	TGTGCTAGTGGTTTGACTGGGACAGCAGGGGAGACCCAGTACTTC
-	TRBJ2-4	TRBV29-1	-	CSVDQGSGDIQYF	TGCAGCGTTGATCAGGGCAGTGGAGACATTCAGTACTTC
-	TRBJ2-2	TRBV6-4	TRBD1	CASSDPIQDRVTGNTGELFF	TGTGCCAGCAGTGACCCAATCCAGGACAGGGTAACTGGGAACACCGGGGAGCTGTTTTTT
-	TRBJ1-5	TRBV6-5	-	CASRPWGDQPQHF	TGTGCCAGCAGACCCTGGGGGGATCAGCCCCAGCATTTT
-	TRBJ2-1	TRBV29-1	-	CSDFIGSPYNEQFF	TGCAGCGACTTCATAGGTAGCCCCTACAATGAGCAGTTCTTC
once	TRBJ1-4	TRBV6-6	-	CASSLSFNEKLFF	TGTGCCAGCTCCCTGAGCTTCAATGAAAAACTGTTTTTT
-	TRBJ1-5	TRBV7-2	-	CASSSRGGNQPQHF	TGTGCCAGCAGCTCGAGGGGGGGTAATCAGCCCCAGCATTTT
few	TRBJ2-7	TRBV11-2	TRBD1	CASSTHRGKAYEQYF	TGTGCCAGCAGCACCCACAGGGGGAAAGCCTACGAGCAGTACTTC
-	TRBJ2-7	TRBV5-1	TRBD1	CASSPGQGAGEQYF	TGCGCCAGCAGCCCGGGACAGGGGGCGGGCGAGCAGTACTTC